This record looks at one T cell receptor (beta chain) sequence and its context. The CDR3 covers 13 residues. The germline CDR1 and CDR2 sequences are MNHEY and SVGAGI. V shed 6 bases and J 4 bases; nucleotides not matched to a gene: 3. The data are from a study of blood T cell repertoires in COVID-19. Study in general: The origin of the acute and convalescent COVID-19 samples was the United States, Italy and Spain. Sources were T cells, B-cell-depleted T cells, or PBMCs; the material itself was cDNA or gDNA.

Using immunoSEQ multiplex PCR, the repertoire was profiled, and TCRdb retains in-frame clones only, with some absent. The sample records some 210,000 clones, 80% to 95% being singletons. The source of this sequence is a man aged 55-75 years with COVID-19, enrolled during active disease. J is TRBJ1-2 and V is TRBV6-5, with 9 bases identical to TRBD1. Sequencing was performed on peripheral blood. DNA of the CDR3: TGTGCCAGCAGGCAGACAGGGGGCTATGGCTACACCTTC. Protein sequence: CASRQTGGYGYTF.